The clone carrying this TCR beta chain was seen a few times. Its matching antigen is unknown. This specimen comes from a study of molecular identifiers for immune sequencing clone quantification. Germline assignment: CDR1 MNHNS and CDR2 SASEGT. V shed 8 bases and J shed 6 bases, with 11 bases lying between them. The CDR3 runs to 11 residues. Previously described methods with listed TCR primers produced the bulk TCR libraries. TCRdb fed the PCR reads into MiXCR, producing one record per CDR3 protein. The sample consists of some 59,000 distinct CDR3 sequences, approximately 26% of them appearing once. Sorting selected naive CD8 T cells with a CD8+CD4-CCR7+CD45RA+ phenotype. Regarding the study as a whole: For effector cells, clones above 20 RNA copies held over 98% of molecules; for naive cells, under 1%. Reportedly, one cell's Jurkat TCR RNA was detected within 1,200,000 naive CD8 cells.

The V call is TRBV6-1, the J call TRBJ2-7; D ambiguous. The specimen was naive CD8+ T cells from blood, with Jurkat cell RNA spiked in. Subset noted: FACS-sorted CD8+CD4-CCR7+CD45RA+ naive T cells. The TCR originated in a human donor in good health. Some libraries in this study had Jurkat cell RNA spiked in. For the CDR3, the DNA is TGTGCCAGCGACGTGGTCCCCGAGCAGTACTTC. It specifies CASDVVPEQYF.